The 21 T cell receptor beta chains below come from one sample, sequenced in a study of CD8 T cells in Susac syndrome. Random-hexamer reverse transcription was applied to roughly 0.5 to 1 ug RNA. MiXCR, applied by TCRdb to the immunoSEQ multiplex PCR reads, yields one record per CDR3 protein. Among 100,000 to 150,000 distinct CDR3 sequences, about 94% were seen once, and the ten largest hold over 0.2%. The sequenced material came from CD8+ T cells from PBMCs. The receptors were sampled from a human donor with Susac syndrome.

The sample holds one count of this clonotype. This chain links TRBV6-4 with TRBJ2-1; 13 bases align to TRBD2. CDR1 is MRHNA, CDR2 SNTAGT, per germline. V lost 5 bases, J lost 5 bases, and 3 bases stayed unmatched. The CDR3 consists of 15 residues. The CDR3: CASSMTSGGNNEQFF. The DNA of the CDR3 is TGTGCCAGCAGTATGACTAGCGGGGGGAACAATGAGCAGTTCTTC.

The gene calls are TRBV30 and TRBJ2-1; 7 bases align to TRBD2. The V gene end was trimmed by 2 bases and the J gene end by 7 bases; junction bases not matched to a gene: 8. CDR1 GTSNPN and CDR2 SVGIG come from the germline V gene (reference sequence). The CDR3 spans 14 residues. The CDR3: CAWSPAGVYNEQFF. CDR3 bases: TGTGCCTGGAGTCCCGCGGGAGTATATAATGAGCAGTTCTTC.

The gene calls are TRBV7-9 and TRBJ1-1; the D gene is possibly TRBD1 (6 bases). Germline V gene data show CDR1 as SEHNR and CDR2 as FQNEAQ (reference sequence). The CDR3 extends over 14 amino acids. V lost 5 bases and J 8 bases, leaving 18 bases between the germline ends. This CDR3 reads CASSPNSGHLEAFF. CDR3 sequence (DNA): TGTGCCAGCAGCCCAAACTCGGGACACTTAGAAGCTTTCTTT.

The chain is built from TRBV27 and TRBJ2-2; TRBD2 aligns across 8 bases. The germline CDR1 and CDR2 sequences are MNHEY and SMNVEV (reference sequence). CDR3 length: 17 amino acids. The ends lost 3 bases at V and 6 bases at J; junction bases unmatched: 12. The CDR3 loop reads CASSLSSGTSRAGELFF. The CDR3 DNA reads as TGTGCCAGCAGTTTGTCCAGTGGGACTAGTAGGGCCGGGGAGCTGTTTTTT.

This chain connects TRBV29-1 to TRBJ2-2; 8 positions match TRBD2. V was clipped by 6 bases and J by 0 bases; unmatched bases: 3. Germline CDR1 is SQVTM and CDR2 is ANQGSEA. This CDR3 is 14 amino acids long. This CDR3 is CSVNSGANTGELFF. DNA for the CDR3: TGCAGCGTAAATAGCGGGGCGAACACCGGGGAGCTGTTTTTT.

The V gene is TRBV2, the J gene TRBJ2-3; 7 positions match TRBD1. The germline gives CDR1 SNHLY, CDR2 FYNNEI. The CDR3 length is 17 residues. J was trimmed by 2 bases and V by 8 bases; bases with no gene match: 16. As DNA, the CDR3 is TGTGCCAGCCATCGAGTTTTCGGGACAGAAAACACAGATACGCAGTATTTT. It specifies CASHRVFGTENTDTQYF.

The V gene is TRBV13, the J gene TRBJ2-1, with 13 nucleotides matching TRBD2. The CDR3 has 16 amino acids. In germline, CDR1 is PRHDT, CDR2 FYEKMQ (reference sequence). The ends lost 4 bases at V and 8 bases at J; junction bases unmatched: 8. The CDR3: CASSSSGTSGIDEQFF. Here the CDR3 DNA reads TGTGCCAGCAGCTCCTCCGGGACTAGCGGGATAGATGAGCAGTTCTTC.

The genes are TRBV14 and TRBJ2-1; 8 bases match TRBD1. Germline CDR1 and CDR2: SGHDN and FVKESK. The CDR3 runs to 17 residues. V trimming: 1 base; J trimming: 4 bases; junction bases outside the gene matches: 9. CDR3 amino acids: CASSQGLWTGPYNEQFF. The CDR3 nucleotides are TGTGCCAGCAGCCAAGGTCTATGGACAGGGCCGTACAATGAGCAGTTCTTC. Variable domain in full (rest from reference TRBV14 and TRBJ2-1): EAGVTQFPSHSVIEKGQTVTLRCDPISGHDNLYWYRRVMGKEIKFLLHFVKESKQDESGMPNNRFLAERTGGTYSTLKVQPAELEDSGVYFCASSQGLWTGPYNEQFFGPGTRLTVL.

In DNA form, the CDR3 reads TGTGCCAGCAGTGCGTCCTTAGCGGGAGCTTTCTACGAGCAGTACTTC. As protein: CASSASLAGAFYEQYF. The V and J genes are TRBV27 and TRBJ2-7; 9 positions match TRBD2. The V gene end was trimmed by 5 bases and the J gene end by 3 bases; junction bases not matched to a gene: 11. The CDR3 totals 16 residues. The germline V gene has CDR1 MNHEY and CDR2 SMNVEV (reference sequence).

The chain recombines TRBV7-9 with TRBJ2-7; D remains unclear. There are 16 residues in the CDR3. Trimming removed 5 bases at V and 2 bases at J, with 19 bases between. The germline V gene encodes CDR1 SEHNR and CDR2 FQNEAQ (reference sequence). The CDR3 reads CASSAARQDLTYEQYF. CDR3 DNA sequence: TGTGCCAGCAGCGCCGCCCGGCAGGACCTAACCTACGAGCAGTACTTC.

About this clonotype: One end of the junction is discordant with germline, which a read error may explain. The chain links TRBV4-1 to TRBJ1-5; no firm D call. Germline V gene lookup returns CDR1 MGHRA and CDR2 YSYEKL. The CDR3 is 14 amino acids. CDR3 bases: TGCGCCAGCAGCCAAGATGTGGGCGAGCAGCCCCAGCTTTTT. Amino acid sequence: CASSQDVGEQPQLF.

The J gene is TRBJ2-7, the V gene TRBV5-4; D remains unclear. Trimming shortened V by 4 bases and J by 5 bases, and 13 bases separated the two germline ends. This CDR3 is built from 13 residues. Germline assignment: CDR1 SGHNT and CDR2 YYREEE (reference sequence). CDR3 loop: CASSLPSENEQYF. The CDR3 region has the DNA TGTGCCAGCAGCCTCCCCTCGGAGAACGAGCAGTACTTC.

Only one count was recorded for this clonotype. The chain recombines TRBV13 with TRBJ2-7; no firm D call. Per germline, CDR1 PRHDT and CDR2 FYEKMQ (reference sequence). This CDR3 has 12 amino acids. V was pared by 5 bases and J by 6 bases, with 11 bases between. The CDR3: CASSHDSLEQYF. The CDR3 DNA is TGTGCCAGCAGCCATGACTCACTCGAGCAGTACTTC.

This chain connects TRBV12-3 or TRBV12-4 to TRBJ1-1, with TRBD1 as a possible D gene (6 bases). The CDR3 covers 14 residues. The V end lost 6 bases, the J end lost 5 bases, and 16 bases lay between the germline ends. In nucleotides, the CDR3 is TGTGCCAGCAGAACACAGGGATGGAGAACTGAAGCTTTCTTT. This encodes CASRTQGWRTEAFF.

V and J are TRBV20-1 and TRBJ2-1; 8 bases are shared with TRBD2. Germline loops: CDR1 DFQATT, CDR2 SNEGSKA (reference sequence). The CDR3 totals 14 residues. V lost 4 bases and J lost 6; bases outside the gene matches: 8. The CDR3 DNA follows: TGCAGTGCTACGGGACTAGTCTTCCGCAATGAGCAGTTCTTC. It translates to CSATGLVFRNEQFF.

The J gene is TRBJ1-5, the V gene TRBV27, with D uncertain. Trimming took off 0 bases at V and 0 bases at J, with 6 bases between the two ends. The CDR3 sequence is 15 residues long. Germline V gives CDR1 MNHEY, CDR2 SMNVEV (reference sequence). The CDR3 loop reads CASSLSRTSNQPQHF. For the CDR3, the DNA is TGTGCCAGCAGTTTATCAAGAACTAGCAATCAGCCCCAGCATTTT.

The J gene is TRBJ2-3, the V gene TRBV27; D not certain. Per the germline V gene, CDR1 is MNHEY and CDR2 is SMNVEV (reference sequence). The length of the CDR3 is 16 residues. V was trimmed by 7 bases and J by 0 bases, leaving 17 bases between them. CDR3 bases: TGTGCCAGCACCAGAAACTACCTTACTAGCACAGATACGCAGTATTTT. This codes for CASTRNYLTSTDTQYF.

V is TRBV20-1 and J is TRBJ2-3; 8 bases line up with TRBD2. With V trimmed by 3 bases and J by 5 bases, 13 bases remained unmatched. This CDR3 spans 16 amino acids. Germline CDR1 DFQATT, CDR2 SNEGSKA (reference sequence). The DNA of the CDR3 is TGCAGTGCTAGGGATGCGGCGGGAGGATTAGGAGATACGCAGTATTTT. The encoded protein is CSARDAAGGLGDTQYF.

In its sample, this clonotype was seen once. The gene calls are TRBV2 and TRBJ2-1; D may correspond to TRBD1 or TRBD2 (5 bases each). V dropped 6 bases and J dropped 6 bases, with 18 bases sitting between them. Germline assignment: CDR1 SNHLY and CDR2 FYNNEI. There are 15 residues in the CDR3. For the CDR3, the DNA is TGTGCCAGCAGCTCCGGGACCCTCCTCCCCAATGAGCAGTTCTTC. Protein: CASSSGTLLPNEQFF.

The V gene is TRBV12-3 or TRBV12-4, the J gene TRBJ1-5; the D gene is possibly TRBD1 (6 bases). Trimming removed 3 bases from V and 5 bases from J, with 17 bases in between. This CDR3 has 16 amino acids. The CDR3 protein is CASSFTAAGGDQPQHF. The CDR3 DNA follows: TGTGCCAGCAGTTTTACCGCGGCGGGGGGCGATCAGCCCCAGCATTTT.

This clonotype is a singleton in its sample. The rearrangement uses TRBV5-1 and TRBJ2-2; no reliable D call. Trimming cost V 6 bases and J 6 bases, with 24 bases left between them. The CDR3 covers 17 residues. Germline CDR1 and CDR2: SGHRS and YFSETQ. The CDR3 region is CASTRWAGRVYPGELFF. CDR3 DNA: TGCGCCAGCACCCGCTGGGCAGGACGTGTCTATCCCGGGGAGCTGTTTTTT.